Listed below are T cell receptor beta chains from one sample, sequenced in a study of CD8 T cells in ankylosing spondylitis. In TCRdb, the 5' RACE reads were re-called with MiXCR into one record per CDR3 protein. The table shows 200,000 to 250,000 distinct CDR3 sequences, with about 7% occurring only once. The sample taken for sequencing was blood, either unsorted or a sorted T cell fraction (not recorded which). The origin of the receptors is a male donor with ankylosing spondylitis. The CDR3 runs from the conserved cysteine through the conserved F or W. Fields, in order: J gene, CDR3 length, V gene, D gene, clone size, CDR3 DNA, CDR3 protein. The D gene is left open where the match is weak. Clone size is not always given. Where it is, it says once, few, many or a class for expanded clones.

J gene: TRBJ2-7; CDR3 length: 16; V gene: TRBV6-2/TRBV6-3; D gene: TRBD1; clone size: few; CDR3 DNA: TGTGCCAGCAGTTACTCTACCTCGGGGACAGGCTACGAGCAGTACTTC; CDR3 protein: CASSYSTSGTGYEQYF
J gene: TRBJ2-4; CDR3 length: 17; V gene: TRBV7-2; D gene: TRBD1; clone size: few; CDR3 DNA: TGTGCCAGCAGCTTATGGGCGGACAGGGCAGCCAAAAACATTCAGTACTTC; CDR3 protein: CASSLWADRAAKNIQYF
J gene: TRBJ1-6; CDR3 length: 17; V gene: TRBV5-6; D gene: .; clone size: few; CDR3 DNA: TGTGCCAGCAGCCTGGGGTCAGGGAGCTCCTATAATTCACCCCTCCACTTT; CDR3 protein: CASSLGSGSSYNSPLHF
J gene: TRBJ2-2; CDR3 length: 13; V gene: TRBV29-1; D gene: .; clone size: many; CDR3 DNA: TGCAGCGTTGTTCGGGAGAACACCGGGGAGCTGTTTTTT; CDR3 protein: CSVVRENTGELFF
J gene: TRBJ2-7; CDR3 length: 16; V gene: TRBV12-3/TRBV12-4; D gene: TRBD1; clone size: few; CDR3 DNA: TGTGCCAGCAGTGCACGAAGGGGGCTCCTAACCTACGAGCAGTACTTC; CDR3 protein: CASSARRGLLTYEQYF
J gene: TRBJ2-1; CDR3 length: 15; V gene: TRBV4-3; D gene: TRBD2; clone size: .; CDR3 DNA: TGCGCCAGCAGCCCTGGGACTAGCGCTTCCAATGAGCAGTTCTTC; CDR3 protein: CASSPGTSASNEQFF
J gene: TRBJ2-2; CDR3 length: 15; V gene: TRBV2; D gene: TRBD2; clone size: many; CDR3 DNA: TGTGCCAGCAGCCCGGGACTAGCCATCACCGGGGAGCTGTTTTTT; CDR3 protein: CASSPGLAITGELFF
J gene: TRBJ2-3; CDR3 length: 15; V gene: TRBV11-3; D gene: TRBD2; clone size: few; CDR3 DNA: TGTGCCAGCAGTCTAGCGGGGGCGGGCCCAGATACGCAGTATTTT; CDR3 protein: CASSLAGAGPDTQYF
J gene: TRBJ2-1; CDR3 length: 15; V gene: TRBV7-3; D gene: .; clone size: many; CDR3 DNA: TGTGCCAGCAGCGATACGGGACTGTTGGGGAATGAGCAGTTCTTC; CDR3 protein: CASSDTGLLGNEQFF
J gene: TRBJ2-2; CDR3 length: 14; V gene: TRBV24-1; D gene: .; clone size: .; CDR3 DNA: TGTGCCACCAGTTCGGACAGTCACACCGGGGAGCTGTTTTTT; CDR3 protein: CATSSDSHTGELFF
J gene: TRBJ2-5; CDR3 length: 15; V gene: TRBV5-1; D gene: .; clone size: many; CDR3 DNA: TGCGCCAGCAGTCCCGGGACAACGGACCAAGAGACCCAGTACTTC; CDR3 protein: CASSPGTTDQETQYF
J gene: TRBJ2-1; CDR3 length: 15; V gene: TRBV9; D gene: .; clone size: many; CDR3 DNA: TGTGCCAGCAGCGTAGAGGGGGGGGACTACAATGAGCAGTTCTTC; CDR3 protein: CASSVEGGDYNEQFF
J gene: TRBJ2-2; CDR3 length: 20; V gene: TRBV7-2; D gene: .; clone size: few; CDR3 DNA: TGTGCCAGCAGCTTAGCACCACCCCTCATGGTTGCGAATCTCACCGGGGAGCTGTTTTTT; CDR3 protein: CASSLAPPLMVANLTGELFF
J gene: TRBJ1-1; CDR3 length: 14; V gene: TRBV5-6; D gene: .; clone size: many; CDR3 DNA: TGTGCCAGCAGCTTCGGGACGGGGAACACTGAAGCTTTCTTT; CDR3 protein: CASSFGTGNTEAFF
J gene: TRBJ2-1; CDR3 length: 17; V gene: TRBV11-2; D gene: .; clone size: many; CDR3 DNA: TGTGCCAGCAGCTTAGGAAAACAGGCTGGCCCCTCCAATGAGCAGTTCTTC; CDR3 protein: CASSLGKQAGPSNEQFF
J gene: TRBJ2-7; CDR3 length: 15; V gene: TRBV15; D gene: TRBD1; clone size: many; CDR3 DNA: TGTGCCACCAGCGACCCCCGGGACAGGGTCTACGAGCAGTACTTC; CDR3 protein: CATSDPRDRVYEQYF
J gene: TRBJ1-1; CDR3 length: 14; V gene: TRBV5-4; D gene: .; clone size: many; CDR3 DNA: TGTGCCAGCAGCCTGCACGTGGGGGGTTTCGAAGCTTTCTTT; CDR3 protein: CASSLHVGGFEAFF
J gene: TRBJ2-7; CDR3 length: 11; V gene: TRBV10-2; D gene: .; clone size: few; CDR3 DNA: TGCGCCAGCAGTGAGTGGGGTGAGCAGTACTTC; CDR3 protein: CASSEWGEQYF
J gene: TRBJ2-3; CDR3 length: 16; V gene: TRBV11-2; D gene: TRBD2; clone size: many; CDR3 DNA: TGTGCCAGCAGCTTTGGAGGGCGGGAGGATATAGATACGCAGTATTTT; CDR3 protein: CASSFGGREDIDTQYF
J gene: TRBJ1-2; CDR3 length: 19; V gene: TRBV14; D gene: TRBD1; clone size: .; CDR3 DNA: TGTGCCAGCAGCGAAGCTTCCCTCGGGGACAGGGAAGCTAACTATGGCTACACCTTC; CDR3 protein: CASSEASLGDREANYGYTF
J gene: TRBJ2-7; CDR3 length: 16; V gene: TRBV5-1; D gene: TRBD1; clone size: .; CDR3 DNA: TGCGCCAGCAGCTGGACAGGGGGCGGTTGGTCCTACGAGCAGTACTTC; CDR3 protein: CASSWTGGGWSYEQYF
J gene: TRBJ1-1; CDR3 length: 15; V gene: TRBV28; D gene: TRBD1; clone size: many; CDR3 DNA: TGTGCCAGCAGTTCCATACAGGGGGTTGGGACTGAAGCTTTCTTT; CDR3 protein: CASSSIQGVGTEAFF
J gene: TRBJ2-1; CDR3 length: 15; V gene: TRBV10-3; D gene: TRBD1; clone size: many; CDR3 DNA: TGTGCCATCAGGGGGACAGAGCTCCCCGCCAATGAGCAGTTCTTC; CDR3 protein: CAIRGTELPANEQFF
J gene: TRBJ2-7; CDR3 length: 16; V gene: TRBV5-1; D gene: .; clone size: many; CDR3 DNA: TGCGCCAGCAGTAAAATATCAGGGGAGAGCTCCTACGAGCAGTACTTC; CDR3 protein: CASSKISGESSYEQYF
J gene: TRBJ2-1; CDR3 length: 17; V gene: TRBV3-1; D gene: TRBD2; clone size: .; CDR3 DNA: TGTGCCACCTCCCACGTGGTGGATAGAACTAGCGGTGGTGAGCAGTTCTTC; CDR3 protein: CATSHVVDRTSGGEQFF
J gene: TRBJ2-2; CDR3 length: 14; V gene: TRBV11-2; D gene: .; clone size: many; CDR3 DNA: TGTGCCAGCAGCTTAGCGTTCGGCCCCGGGGAGCTGTTTTTT; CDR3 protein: CASSLAFGPGELFF
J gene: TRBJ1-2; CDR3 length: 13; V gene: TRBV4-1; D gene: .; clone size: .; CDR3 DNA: TGCGCCAGCAGCCAAGTTTTATTCTATGGCTACACCTTC; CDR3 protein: CASSQVLFYGYTF
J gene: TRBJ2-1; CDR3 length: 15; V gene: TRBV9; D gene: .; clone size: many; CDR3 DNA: TGTGCCAGCAGCGTAGTCGGGGCAGGTAAAAGTGAGCAGTTCTTC; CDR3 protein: CASSVVGAGKSEQFF
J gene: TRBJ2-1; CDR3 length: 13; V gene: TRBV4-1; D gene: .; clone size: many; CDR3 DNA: TGCGCCAGCAGCCACCTCCCCAGCGATGAGCAGTTCTTC; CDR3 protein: CASSHLPSDEQFF